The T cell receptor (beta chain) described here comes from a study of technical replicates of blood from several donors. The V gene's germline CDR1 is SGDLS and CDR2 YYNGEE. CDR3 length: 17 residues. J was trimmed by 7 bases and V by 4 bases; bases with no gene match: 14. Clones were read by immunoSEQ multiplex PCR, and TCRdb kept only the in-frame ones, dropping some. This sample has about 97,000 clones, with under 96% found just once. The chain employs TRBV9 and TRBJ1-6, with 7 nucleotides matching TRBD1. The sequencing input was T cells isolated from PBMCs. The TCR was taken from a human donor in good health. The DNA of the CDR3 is TGTGCCAGCAGCCCCGTCCCAGGCACAGGGGCAAATTCACCCCTCCACTTT. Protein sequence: CASSPVPGTGANSPLHF. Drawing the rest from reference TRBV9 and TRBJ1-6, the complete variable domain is DSGVTQTPKHLITATGQRVTLRCSPRSGDLSVYWYQQSLDQGLQFLIQYYNGEERAKGNILERFSAQQFPDLHSELNLSSLELGDSALYFCASSPVPGTGANSPLHFGNGTRLTVT.